These 32 T cell receptor beta chains share one sample of origin, sequenced in a study of blood T cell repertoires in COVID-19. The table came from immunoSEQ multiplex PCR; TCRdb's copy has only in-frame clones and leaves some out. The sample contains about 270,000 clones, approximately 87% of which appear only once. Sequences were obtained from peripheral blood. The origin of the receptors is a woman in her 30s with COVID-19, enrolled during active disease.

The V call is TRBV7-5, the J call TRBJ1-5; no DNA check was done on the table's D call, TRBD1. TRBV7-5 is a listed pseudogene. The CDR3 sequence is 14 residues long. CDR3 amino acids: CVRSHRGGCQPQHF. The CDR3 DNA sequence: TGTGTCAGAAGCCACAGGGGGGGTTGTCAGCCCCAGCATTTT.

The chain joins TRBV3-1 (or the pseudogene TRBV3-2) to TRBJ2-3; D might be TRBD2 (6 bases). Germline V CDR1 and CDR2: LGHDT, YNNKEL (reference sequence). V dropped 4 bases and J dropped 0 bases, with 11 bases sitting between them. The CDR3 sequence is 15 residues long. In DNA form, the CDR3 reads TGTGCCAGCAGCCCTGCGGGGCTTAGCACAGATACGCAGTATTTT. It yields the protein CASSPAGLSTDTQYF.

CDR3 coding DNA: TGTGCCAGCAGTGCCGGGACAGGGACCTTGAACACTGAAGCTTTCTTT. Encoded protein: CASSAGTGTLNTEAFF. The gene calls are TRBV6-1 and TRBJ1-1, with TRBD1 matching 9 bases. Germline CDR1 is MNHNS and CDR2 is SASEGT. Trimming took 4 bases from V and 0 from J; bases not matched to a gene: 6. The CDR3 covers 16 residues.

V is TRBV30 and J is TRBJ1-3; D may be TRBD1 (5 bases). Trimming took 4 bases from V and 3 from J, leaving 7 bases between them. This CDR3 has 12 amino acids. Per the germline V gene, CDR1 is GTSNPN and CDR2 is SVGIG (reference sequence). This CDR3 reads CAWKGIGNTIYF. As DNA, the CDR3 is TGTGCCTGGAAGGGGATTGGAAACACCATATATTTT. Together with reference TRBV30 and TRBJ1-3, the CDR3 gives the full variable domain: SQTIHQWPATLVQPVGSPLSLECTVEGTSNPNLYWYRQAAGRGLQLLFYSVGIGQISSEVPQNLSASRPQDRQFILSSKKLLLSDSGFYLCAWKGIGNTIYFGEGSWLTVV.

This chain joins TRBV7-9 and TRBJ1-4, with a tentative D call TRBD1 (6 bases). Between the trimmed V and J ends, which lost 0 bases and 10 bases, there was a span of 12 bases. The V gene's germline CDR1 is SEHNR and CDR2 FQNEAQ (reference sequence). The CDR3 is made up of 14 amino acids. The CDR3 DNA sequence: TGTGCCAGCAGCTTAGCGGGGGCGGATGGAAAACTGTTTTTT. Translation gives CASSLAGADGKLFF.

The genes are TRBV24-1 and TRBJ2-3; possibly TRBD2 for D (5 bases). This CDR3 region has 16 residues. Germline V gene lookup returns CDR1 KGHDR and CDR2 SFDVKD. V lost 1 base, J lost 5 bases, and 15 bases lay in between. CDR3 coding DNA: TGTGCCACCAGTGATTTAGGAGGCGCGGAGCAAGATACGCAGTATTTT. This gives the protein CATSDLGGAEQDTQYF.

The chain joins TRBV7-2 to TRBJ2-1; TRBD2 might be the D (6 bases). CDR1 is SGHTA, CDR2 FQGNSA, per germline. V shed 1 base and J shed 0 bases, with 7 bases lying between them. The CDR3 sequence is 15 residues long. CDR3 DNA sequence: TGTGCCAGCAGCTTAGGGGGGGTCTCCTACAATGAGCAGTTCTTC. This codes for CASSLGGVSYNEQFF.

The CDR3 region is CASSSGQGAEKLFF. The CDR3 DNA sequence: TGTGCCAGCAGCTCGGGACAGGGGGCGGAAAAACTGTTTTTT. The rearrangement links TRBV7-4 to TRBJ1-4; 12 bases map to TRBD1. This CDR3 contains 14 residues. Trimming cost V 4 bases and J 8 bases; bases outside gene matches: 2. Germline CDR1 reads SGHVT; CDR2 reads SQSDAQ.

The rearrangement joins TRBV10-3 to TRBJ1-1, with D unresolved. V was trimmed by 1 base and J by 0 bases, leaving 9 bases between them. CDR1 is ENHRY, CDR2 SYGVKD, per germline. The CDR3 covers 15 residues. The CDR3 region has the DNA TGTGCCATCAGTGAGTTTAACAGCTTGAACACTGAAGCTTTCTTT. It yields the protein CAISEFNSLNTEAFF.

In this sample, this clone turned up a few times. Here the CDR3 reads CSVRQSGNTIYF. In nucleotides, the CDR3 is TGCAGCGTACGACAGTCCGGAAACACCATATATTTT. The chain recombines TRBV29-1 with TRBJ1-3, with a possible D match to TRBD1 (5 bases). Trimming shortened V by 6 bases and J by 4 bases, and 10 bases separated the two germline ends. Germline V gene data show CDR1 as SQVTM and CDR2 as ANQGSEA. This CDR3 spans 12 amino acids.

The table lists this clone with a count of one. J is TRBJ1-2 and V is TRBV15, with 8 bases lining up with TRBD1. Trimming removed 1 base from V and 7 bases from J; junction bases left unmatched: 8. The CDR3 spans 15 residues. Germline loops: CDR1 LNHNV, CDR2 YYDKDF (reference sequence). DNA of the CDR3: TGTGCCACCAGCAGAGGGGGGGACAGGTTCAGTGGCTACACCTTC. The encoded protein is CATSRGGDRFSGYTF. Based on the CDR3 plus reference TRBV15 and TRBJ1-2, the full variable domain is DAMVIQNPRYQVTQFGKPVTLSCSQTLNHNVMYWYQQKSSQAPKLLFHYYDKDFNNEADTPDNFQSRRPNTSFCFLDIRSPGLGDTAMYLCATSRGGDRFSGYTFGSGTRLTVV.

The chain has TRBV5-4 and TRBJ1-6; the D is unclear. Between the trimmed V and J ends, which lost 4 bases and 6 bases, there was a span of 14 bases. Germline assignment: CDR1 SGHNT and CDR2 YYREEE (reference sequence). The length of the CDR3 is 15 residues. CDR3 residues: CASSPRGPLNSPLHF. Here the CDR3 DNA reads TGTGCCAGCAGCCCCAGAGGCCCCCTTAATTCACCCCTCCACTTT.

The V and J genes are TRBV5-4 and TRBJ2-1; D possibly corresponds to TRBD1 (6 bases). Trimming left V 3 bases short and J 8 bases short, with 12 bases between. The CDR3 extends over 13 amino acids. The germline gives CDR1 SGHNT, CDR2 YYREEE (reference sequence). The CDR3 protein is CASSWGLHYEQFF. Written as DNA, the CDR3 is TGTGCCAGCAGCTGGGGGCTGCATTATGAGCAGTTCTTC.

This clone was recorded once. V gene TRBV4-1 combines with J gene TRBJ2-7; no definite D call. The CDR3 loop spans 14 amino acids. V was shortened by 0 bases and J by 2 bases, with 8 bases between the two germline ends. In germline, CDR1 is MGHRA, CDR2 YSYEKL. The CDR3, as DNA: TGCGCCAGCAGCCAAGATCCTGCTACCTACGAGCAGTACTTC. Its translation is CASSQDPATYEQYF.

V usage is TRBV19 and J usage is TRBJ1-3; possibly TRBD1 for D (5 bases). The CDR3 loop spans 16 amino acids. Germline CDR1 is LNHDA and CDR2 is SQIVND (reference sequence). Trimming left V 5 bases short and J 5 bases short, with 19 bases between. This CDR3 reads CASSSSPAGERNTIYF. The CDR3 DNA follows: TGTGCCAGTAGTTCCTCTCCAGCGGGGGAGAGAAACACCATATATTTT.

The chain combines TRBV7-9 with TRBJ2-3; maybe TRBD2 (6 bases). Germline V gives CDR1 SEHNR, CDR2 FQNEAQ (reference sequence). The length of the CDR3 is 14 residues. V shed 8 bases and J shed 2 bases, with 14 bases lying between them. This CDR3 reads CASSKEGNTDTQYF. In nucleotides, the CDR3 is TGTGCCAGCTCTAAGGAGGGGAACACAGATACGCAGTATTTT. Variable domain in full (rest from reference TRBV7-9 and TRBJ2-3): DTGVSQNPRHKITKRGQNVTFRCDPISEHNRLYWYRQTLGQGPEFLTYFQNEAQLEKSRLLSDRFSAERPKGSFSTLEIQRTEQGDSAMYLCASSKEGNTDTQYFGPGTRLTVL.

The chain recombines TRBV5-4 with TRBJ2-5; D is uncertain. Per the germline V gene, CDR1 is SGHNT and CDR2 is YYREEE (reference sequence). There are 13 residues in the CDR3. Trimming cost V 1 base and J 3 bases, with 7 bases left between them. CDR3 amino acids: CASSLNRKETQYF. In DNA, the CDR3 is TGTGCCAGCAGCTTGAACAGAAAAGAGACCCAGTACTTC.

This chain connects TRBV28 to TRBJ1-6; D gene unclear. The CDR3 contains 14 residues. V shed 6 bases and J shed 7 bases, with 13 bases lying between them. Germline CDR1 and CDR2: MDHEN and SYDVKM. The DNA for the CDR3 is TGTGCCAGCAGCCTAGAGGTATTAAATTCACCCCTCCACTTT. This gives the protein CASSLEVLNSPLHF.

V is TRBV4-2 and J is TRBJ2-5, with 12 bases aligning to TRBD2. V lost 0 bases to trimming and J lost 1 base; unmatched junction nucleotides: 0. The CDR3 is made up of 16 amino acids. CDR1 is LGHNA and CDR2 is YNFKEQ in the germline V gene. In nucleotides, the CDR3 is TGTGCCAGCAGCCAAGAACTAGCGGGGGGCCAAGAGACCCAGTACTTC. Translating gives CASSQELAGGQETQYF.

This clone turned up a few times. The chain carries TRBV6-6 and TRBJ1-5; maybe TRBD1 (6 bases). V was trimmed by 6 bases and J by 2 bases, leaving 14 bases between them. Germline V gene lookup returns CDR1 MNHNY and CDR2 SVGAGI (reference sequence). This CDR3 has 15 residues. The DNA of the CDR3 is TGTGCCAGCAGCCCGACAGGACACCGCAATCAGCCCCAGCATTTT. As protein: CASSPTGHRNQPQHF.

The chain recombines TRBV2 with TRBJ2-7, with TRBD1 identical over 8 bases. CDR1 is SNHLY, CDR2 FYNNEI, per germline. This CDR3 comprises 13 residues. J gave up 5 bases and V 7 bases, and 7 bases lay outside the gene matches. The CDR3 sequence: CASKTGGFNEQYF. The CDR3 DNA follows: TGTGCCAGCAAAACAGGGGGGTTCAACGAGCAGTACTTC. Together with reference TRBV2 and TRBJ2-7, the CDR3 gives the full variable domain: EPEVTQTPSHQVTQMGQEVILRCVPISNHLYFYWYRQILGQKVEFLVSFYNNEISEKSEIFDDQFSVERPDGSNFTLKIRSTKLEDSAMYFCASKTGGFNEQYFGPGTRLTVT.

The CDR3 protein is CASSVGAGANTEAFF. DNA of the CDR3: TGTGCCAGCAGCGTAGGAGCAGGGGCGAACACTGAAGCTTTCTTT. The gene calls are TRBV9 and TRBJ1-1; TRBD1 might be the D (6 bases). Germline CDR1 is SGDLS and CDR2 is YYNGEE. The V and J ends lost 0 bases and 1 base respectively, with 10 bases between them. This CDR3 contains 15 residues.

The CDR3 bases are TGTGCCAGCACCCTAGGAGGTGATTACAATGAGCAGTTCTTC. Translated, it gives CASTLGGDYNEQFF. V and J are TRBV28 and TRBJ2-1, with a possible D match to TRBD2 (5 bases). Germline CDR1 MDHEN, CDR2 SYDVKM. Trimming took off 7 bases at V and 4 bases at J, with 14 bases between the two ends. CDR3 length: 14 amino acids.

This rearrangement joins TRBV5-1 to TRBJ1-3; possible D gene TRBD1, 6 bases. CDR1 SGHRS and CDR2 YFSETQ come from the germline V gene. The germline V and J ends were trimmed by 4 bases and 3 bases, with 8 bases remaining between them. The CDR3 consists of 13 residues. The DNA of the CDR3 is TGCGCCAGCAGCAAGACAGGTGGAAACACCATATATTTT. Encoded protein: CASSKTGGNTIYF.

This clone has a single count. This chain joins TRBV19 and TRBJ1-2; 10 bases map to TRBD1. CDR3 length: 16 amino acids. With V trimmed by 6 bases and J by 7 bases, 14 bases remained unmatched. CDR1 and CDR2 (germline): LNHDA, SQIVND (reference sequence). The CDR3 region is CASSGNDRGHPPGYTF. The CDR3, as DNA: TGTGCCAGTAGCGGGAATGACAGGGGGCACCCGCCTGGCTACACCTTC.

The chain joins TRBV5-1 to TRBJ1-4; possible D gene TRBD1, 6 bases. This CDR3 region has 15 residues. Germline V gene data show CDR1 as SGHRS and CDR2 as YFSETQ. The V end was cut by 3 bases, the J end by 6 bases, with 15 bases between. This CDR3 reads CASSSQGPNYEKLFF. In DNA form, the CDR3 reads TGCGCCAGCAGCTCCCAGGGGCCCAACTATGAAAAACTGTTTTTT.

This clone appeared once. V and J are TRBV7-8 and TRBJ2-4; TRBD1 matches at 9 bases. Trimming cost V 4 bases and J 3 bases; bases outside gene matches: 13. Germline assignment: CDR1 SGHVS and CDR2 FQNEAQ. The CDR3 runs to 18 residues. The CDR3 DNA sequence: TGTGCCAGCAGCTCATCCACCGGGACAGGGTTTAACAAAAACATTCAGTACTTC. This gives the protein CASSSSTGTGFNKNIQYF.

The rearrangement uses TRBV6-5 and TRBJ1-1; D ambiguous. Between the trimmed V and J ends, which lost 5 bases and 4 bases, there was a span of 14 bases. The CDR3 is 14 amino acids. Per germline, CDR1 MNHEY and CDR2 SVGAGI. CDR3 nucleotides: TGTGCCAGCAGTCCGCCCGAGTCAATCACTGAAGCTTTCTTT. Its translation: CASSPPESITEAFF.

This clone was counted many times. V gene TRBV12-3 or TRBV12-4 combines with J gene TRBJ2-7, with D maybe TRBD1 (6 bases). Trimming shortened V by 5 bases and J by 1 base, and 9 bases separated the two germline ends. The CDR3 extends over 13 amino acids. This CDR3 is CASSQDSSYEQYF. Written as DNA, the CDR3 is TGTGCCAGCAGTCAGGACAGTTCCTACGAGCAGTACTTC.

A single count supports this clone. The chain carries TRBV19 and TRBJ1-1; D is unresolved. The CDR3 is made up of 12 amino acids. The germline gives CDR1 LNHDA, CDR2 SQIVND (reference sequence). The germline V and J ends were trimmed by 5 bases and 2 bases, with 6 bases remaining between them. CDR3 in amino acids: CASSPTNTEAFF. For the CDR3, the DNA is TGTGCCAGTAGTCCTACTAACACTGAAGCTTTCTTT.

The V gene is TRBV20-1, the J gene TRBJ1-4; a weak D match, TRBD1 (5 bases). Trimming pared 7 bases from V and 4 bases from J, leaving 7 bases between. The CDR3 is made up of 11 amino acids. CDR1 is DFQATT and CDR2 is SNEGSKA in the germline V gene (reference sequence). The CDR3 DNA is TGCAGTGTGACAGATAATGAAAAACTGTTTTTT. This gives the protein CSVTDNEKLFF.

V usage is TRBV7-9 and J usage is TRBJ1-1; TRBD1 matches at 7 bases. V was pared by 4 bases and J by 3 bases, with 8 bases of the junction left unmatched. The CDR3 loop spans 15 amino acids. The germline V gene encodes CDR1 SEHNR and CDR2 FQNEAQ (reference sequence). The CDR3 region is CASSSRVGGYTEAFF. In DNA form, the CDR3 reads TGTGCCAGCAGCTCTAGGGTAGGGGGCTACACTGAAGCTTTCTTT.